A selection of T cell receptor beta chains follows, all from one sample in a study of PD-1 blockade in classical Hodgkin lymphoma. TCRdb keeps only in-frame clones here, not all; method: immunoSEQ multiplex PCR. The sample consists of 55,000 to 60,000 clones, 75% to 95% of them appearing once. Sequencing used peripheral blood mononuclear cells (PBMCs), obtained before the second cycle of nivolumab. These receptors were collected from a human donor with classical Hodgkin lymphoma. Each CDR3 is given with its conserved first and last residue. Each record gives: D gene, V gene, clone size, J gene, CDR3 DNA, CDR3 protein. A D gene is named only where the DNA matches it firmly. Where a row states a size, it is once, few, many or the class of an expanded clone; other rows omit it.

D gene: TRBD1; V gene: TRBV6-1; clone size: NA; J gene: TRBJ2-7; CDR3 DNA: TGTGCCAGCAGTGAGGGGACAGGGGACGAGCAGTACTTC; CDR3 protein: CASSEGTGDEQYF
D gene: TRBD1; V gene: TRBV6-1; clone size: NA; J gene: TRBJ2-7; CDR3 DNA: TGTGCCAGCAGTGACGGACAGGGGGCGTGGGTAAGGCAGTACTTC; CDR3 protein: CASSDGQGAWVRQYF
D gene: TRBD1; V gene: TRBV19; clone size: NA; J gene: TRBJ2-1; CDR3 DNA: TGTGCCAGTAGTGGGCAGGGGGCGTTTGTTGAGCAGTTCTTC; CDR3 protein: CASSGQGAFVEQFF
D gene: TRBD1; V gene: TRBV7-3; clone size: NA; J gene: TRBJ1-1; CDR3 DNA: TGTGCCAGCAGCTCAACAGGGGGCGGCACTGAAGCTTTCTTT; CDR3 protein: CASSSTGGGTEAFF
D gene: NA; V gene: TRBV7-3; clone size: NA; J gene: TRBJ2-1; CDR3 DNA: TGTGCCAGCAGCTTAAGCCTAGCAAACAATGAGCAGTTCTTC; CDR3 protein: CASSLSLANNEQFF
D gene: NA; V gene: TRBV21-1; clone size: NA; J gene: TRBJ1-2; CDR3 DNA: TGTGCCAGCAGCAAAGTTCCGTGTAACATTGTGGGGACAGTGCCGGGTGGCTACACCTTC; CDR3 protein: CASSKVPCNIVGTVPGGYTF
D gene: NA; V gene: TRBV19; clone size: NA; J gene: TRBJ1-5; CDR3 DNA: TGTGCCAGTAGTATAAGGGAGGTTCAGCCCCAGCATTTT; CDR3 protein: CASSIREVQPQHF
D gene: TRBD2; V gene: TRBV6-5; clone size: NA; J gene: TRBJ2-1; CDR3 DNA: TGTGCCAGCGGGAGGGAGGGGTACAATGAGCAGTTCTTC; CDR3 protein: CASGREGYNEQFF
D gene: TRBD1; V gene: TRBV15; clone size: NA; J gene: TRBJ1-1; CDR3 DNA: TGTGCCACCAGCAGTCTCGGGACAGGGGTGAACACTGAAGCTTTCTTT; CDR3 protein: CATSSLGTGVNTEAFF
D gene: TRBD1; V gene: TRBV7-9; clone size: NA; J gene: TRBJ1-2; CDR3 DNA: TGTGCCAGCAACCAAGCGGGGACAGGAGCGCCCCGTAACTATGGCTACACCTTC; CDR3 protein: CASNQAGTGAPRNYGYTF
D gene: NA; V gene: TRBV29-1; clone size: NA; J gene: TRBJ2-5; CDR3 DNA: TGCAGCGTTGAAACCGGCCCGACCGTGGTAACCCAGTACTTC; CDR3 protein: CSVETGPTVVTQYF
D gene: TRBD1; V gene: TRBV19; clone size: NA; J gene: TRBJ2-5; CDR3 DNA: TGTGCCAGTAGCCGGGACAGGTCCCCCCACGGCGAGACCCAGTACTTC; CDR3 protein: CASSRDRSPHGETQYF
D gene: TRBD1; V gene: TRBV5-6; clone size: medium-sized; J gene: TRBJ2-7; CDR3 DNA: TGTGCCAGCAGCCACTACGCCGGGACAGGGGACTTCGACGAGCAGTACTTC; CDR3 protein: CASSHYAGTGDFDEQYF
D gene: TRBD1; V gene: TRBV2; clone size: NA; J gene: TRBJ2-5; CDR3 DNA: TGTGCCAGCATCGGGACAGGGGGCCAGAGGGAGACCCAGTACTTC; CDR3 protein: CASIGTGGQRETQYF
D gene: TRBD2; V gene: TRBV11-3; clone size: NA; J gene: TRBJ2-5; CDR3 DNA: TGTGCCAGCAGCTCCCCCGGGACTAGCGGGGGGGCCCAGTACTTC; CDR3 protein: CASSSPGTSGGAQYF
D gene: NA; V gene: TRBV7-9; clone size: NA; J gene: TRBJ1-6; CDR3 DNA: TGTGCCAGCAGCCAAGGGCCAGGGACCACCCTCCACTTT; CDR3 protein: CASSQGPGTTLHF
D gene: TRBD1; V gene: TRBV18; clone size: NA; J gene: TRBJ1-2; CDR3 DNA: TGTGCCAGCTCACCACCGGGACAGGGGCCCATTAACTATGGCTACACCTTC; CDR3 protein: CASSPPGQGPINYGYTF
D gene: NA; V gene: TRBV9; clone size: NA; J gene: TRBJ2-6; CDR3 DNA: TGTGCCAGCAGCCCCCTTGATGACCTCTCTGGGGCCAACGTCCTGACTTTC; CDR3 protein: CASSPLDDLSGANVLTF
D gene: NA; V gene: TRBV4-3; clone size: NA; J gene: TRBJ2-1; CDR3 DNA: TGCGCCAGCAGCCAAGATTTAAACTCCGTCAGGCACAATGAGCAGTTCTTC; CDR3 protein: CASSQDLNSVRHNEQFF
D gene: NA; V gene: TRBV4-3; clone size: NA; J gene: TRBJ2-7; CDR3 DNA: TGCGCCAGCAGCCAGGGCAGGGGAACCCTATCCTACGAGCAGTACTTC; CDR3 protein: CASSQGRGTLSYEQYF
D gene: TRBD2; V gene: TRBV6-4; clone size: NA; J gene: TRBJ2-3; CDR3 DNA: TGTGCCAGCTCGCGGGAGGGAAGCACAGATACGCAGTATTTT; CDR3 protein: CASSREGSTDTQYF
D gene: NA; V gene: TRBV7-9; clone size: NA; J gene: TRBJ2-7; CDR3 DNA: TGTGCCAGCAGCCCGGGGCACGAGCAGTACTTC; CDR3 protein: CASSPGHEQYF
D gene: NA; V gene: TRBV7-3; clone size: NA; J gene: TRBJ2-7; CDR3 DNA: TGTGCCAGCAGCTTAATGAACTTC; CDR3 protein: CASSLMNF
D gene: NA; V gene: TRBV19; clone size: few; J gene: TRBJ2-7; CDR3 DNA: TGTGCCAGTAGTACGGGGTCCTGGGAGCAGTACTTC; CDR3 protein: CASSTGSWEQYF
D gene: NA; V gene: TRBV6-1; clone size: NA; J gene: TRBJ2-7; CDR3 DNA: TGTGCCAGCAGTGTGCCCTACGAGCAGTACTTC; CDR3 protein: CASSVPYEQYF
D gene: TRBD2; V gene: TRBV18; clone size: NA; J gene: TRBJ2-7; CDR3 DNA: TGTGCCAGCTCTTCCGGGACTAGCGGCTACGAGCAGTACTTC; CDR3 protein: CASSSGTSGYEQYF
D gene: NA; V gene: TRBV13; clone size: NA; J gene: TRBJ1-2; CDR3 DNA: TGTGCCAGCAGCCTAAGAGGGGTGGGTAACTATGGCTACACCTTC; CDR3 protein: CASSLRGVGNYGYTF
D gene: NA; V gene: TRBV5-1; clone size: NA; J gene: TRBJ1-2; CDR3 DNA: TGCGCCAGCAGCTTGACAACTCTTGGGAACTATGGCTACACCTTC; CDR3 protein: CASSLTTLGNYGYTF
D gene: NA; V gene: TRBV5-8; clone size: NA; J gene: TRBJ1-5; CDR3 DNA: TGTGCCAGCACCAAGGAACCCGGGGCCAATCAGCCCCAGCATTTT; CDR3 protein: CASTKEPGANQPQHF
D gene: TRBD2; V gene: TRBV28; clone size: NA; J gene: TRBJ2-1; CDR3 DNA: TGTGCCAGCGCAAGCGGGAGCCTCAATGAGCAGTTCTTC; CDR3 protein: CASASGSLNEQFF
D gene: NA; V gene: TRBV2; clone size: NA; J gene: TRBJ1-4; CDR3 DNA: TGTGCCAGCAGTGAAGGGGCAGCAGCTAATGAAAAACTGTTTTTT; CDR3 protein: CASSEGAAANEKLFF
D gene: TRBD2; V gene: TRBV19; clone size: NA; J gene: TRBJ2-7; CDR3 DNA: TGTGCCAGTAGCCGAACCGGGACTAACTACGAGCAGTACTTC; CDR3 protein: CASSRTGTNYEQYF
D gene: TRBD1; V gene: TRBV19; clone size: once; J gene: TRBJ2-7; CDR3 DNA: TGTGCCAGTAGATATTCCACAGGGGCCTACGAGCAGTACTTC; CDR3 protein: CASRYSTGAYEQYF
D gene: NA; V gene: TRBV5-8; clone size: NA; J gene: TRBJ1-5; CDR3 DNA: TGTGCCAGCAGCTTGGACGATCAGCCCCAGCATTTT; CDR3 protein: CASSLDDQPQHF
D gene: NA; V gene: TRBV7-3; clone size: NA; J gene: TRBJ2-7; CDR3 DNA: TGTGCCAGCAGCTTACTCACAGACCACTACGAGCAGTACTTC; CDR3 protein: CASSLLTDHYEQYF
D gene: TRBD2; V gene: TRBV28; clone size: NA; J gene: TRBJ2-5; CDR3 DNA: TGTGCCAGCAGTTCCCCGGGGGGTAGCGGGAGCCAAGAGACCCAGTACTTC; CDR3 protein: CASSSPGGSGSQETQYF
D gene: TRBD2; V gene: TRBV11-3; clone size: NA; J gene: TRBJ2-2; CDR3 DNA: TGTGCCAGCAGCTTATTTTCGTCCAAAGCGGGAAGTACCGGGGAGCTGTTTTTT; CDR3 protein: CASSLFSSKAGSTGELFF
D gene: TRBD1; V gene: TRBV7-9; clone size: once; J gene: TRBJ2-5; CDR3 DNA: TGTGCCAGCAGTATACCTCCGGGACAGGGCTCCCAGGAGACCCAGTACTTC; CDR3 protein: CASSIPPGQGSQETQYF
D gene: NA; V gene: TRBV9; clone size: NA; J gene: TRBJ2-6; CDR3 DNA: TGTGCCAGCAGCGGAGGGGAAGGAGGGGCCAACGTCCTGACTTTC; CDR3 protein: CASSGGEGGANVLTF
D gene: TRBD2; V gene: TRBV12-5; clone size: NA; J gene: TRBJ2-3; CDR3 DNA: TGTGCTAGTTCTCCCGGGGGGGCGGAGGATACGCAGTATTTT; CDR3 protein: CASSPGGAEDTQYF
D gene: TRBD1; V gene: TRBV18; clone size: NA; J gene: TRBJ2-5; CDR3 DNA: TGTGCCAGCTCACGGACAGGACAACAAGAGACCCAGTACTTC; CDR3 protein: CASSRTGQQETQYF
D gene: TRBD2; V gene: TRBV2; clone size: few; J gene: TRBJ2-7; CDR3 DNA: TGTGCCAGCAGAGGGGTTAGCGGGGGGCCTCAAGAGGGGCACGAGCAGTACTTC; CDR3 protein: CASRGVSGGPQEGHEQYF
D gene: TRBD2; V gene: TRBV18; clone size: NA; J gene: TRBJ2-7; CDR3 DNA: TGTGCCAGCTCACCACAGGGTGGGACTAGCGGGTCCCGGTTCTACGAGCAGTACTTC; CDR3 protein: CASSPQGGTSGSRFYEQYF
D gene: NA; V gene: TRBV19; clone size: NA; J gene: TRBJ2-2; CDR3 DNA: TGTGCCAGTCCCCGGGAGAACACCGGGGAGCTGTTTTTT; CDR3 protein: CASPRENTGELFF
D gene: NA; V gene: TRBV5-1; clone size: once; J gene: TRBJ1-1; CDR3 DNA: TGCGCCAGCAGCTCTTCCTCTACTTCCACTGAAGCTTTCTTT; CDR3 protein: CASSSSSTSTEAFF
D gene: TRBD1; V gene: TRBV6-1; clone size: NA; J gene: TRBJ1-1; CDR3 DNA: TGTGCCAGCAGTGGGGACAGGGAGAACACTGAAGCTTTCTTT; CDR3 protein: CASSGDRENTEAFF
D gene: TRBD1; V gene: TRBV6-1; clone size: NA; J gene: TRBJ2-2; CDR3 DNA: TGTGCCAGCAGTGTACATATGGGACAGGGGAACACCGGGGAGCTGTTTTTT; CDR3 protein: CASSVHMGQGNTGELFF
D gene: NA; V gene: TRBV11-2; clone size: once; J gene: TRBJ1-2; CDR3 DNA: TGTGCCAGCAGCGGAGATGCAATTTATGGCTACACCTTC; CDR3 protein: CASSGDAIYGYTF
D gene: NA; V gene: TRBV6-5; clone size: NA; J gene: TRBJ1-5; CDR3 DNA: TGTGCCAGCAGTTACTCGAACCGGGGTAATCAGCCCCAGCATTTT; CDR3 protein: CASSYSNRGNQPQHF
D gene: NA; V gene: TRBV4-1; clone size: NA; J gene: TRBJ2-7; CDR3 DNA: TGCGCCAGCAGCCTAGGGGGTGGGGTTGGGACGTACGAGCAGTACTTC; CDR3 protein: CASSLGGGVGTYEQYF